This TCR beta chain is from a study of T cells expressing NK-cell markers. On the study more broadly: Repertoires of TCR beta were obtained from T cells sorted as CD3+CD56+NKG2C+, CD3+CD56+NKG2C- and CD3+CD56-NKG2C+. Just one sequenced donor of eight was HCMV-seronegative, while seven were seropositive.

With respect to this clonotype: Its antigen is currently unknown.

General study points: These clonotypes additionally ranked first within the CD3+CD56-NKG2C+ fraction of four donors.

Germline V gene sequence: CDR1 SGHDT, CDR2 YYEEEE. The CDR3 has 17 residues. From its re-call of the 5' RACE reads, TCRdb lists each CDR3 protein once, without DNA. The sample totals roughly 390,000 distinct CDR3 sequences; its top ten clones hold under 6.5%. This clonotype was obtained from a man aged 18-70 years in good health. Source material: blood T cells: a sorted CD56 or NKG2C T cell subset, CD4+ or CD8+ T cells, or bulk PBMC T cells (not recorded which). This chain uses TRBV5-6 with TRBJ2-1. CDR3 residues: CASSFEGRTYRYNEQFF.